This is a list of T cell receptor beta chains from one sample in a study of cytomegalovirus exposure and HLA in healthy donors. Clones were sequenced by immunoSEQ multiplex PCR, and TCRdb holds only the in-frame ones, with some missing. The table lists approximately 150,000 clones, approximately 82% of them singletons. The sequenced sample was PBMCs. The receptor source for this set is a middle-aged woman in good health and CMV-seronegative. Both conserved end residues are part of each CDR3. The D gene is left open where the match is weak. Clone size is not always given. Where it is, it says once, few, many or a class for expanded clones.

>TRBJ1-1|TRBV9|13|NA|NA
TGTGCCAGCAGCGTAGGGGGGCGGACTGAAGCTTTCTTT
CASSVGGRTEAFF
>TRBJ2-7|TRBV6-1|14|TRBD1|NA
TGTGCCAGCAGTGTATTACAGGGGGCTGGGGAGCAGTACTTC
CASSVLQGAGEQYF
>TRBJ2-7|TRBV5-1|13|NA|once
TGCGCCAGCAGCTTGGCACAGGCCTACGAGCAGTACTTC
CASSLAQAYEQYF
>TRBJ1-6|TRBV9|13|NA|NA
TGTGCCAGCAGCCCCGGGGGGCAAACACCCCTCCACTTT
CASSPGGQTPLHF
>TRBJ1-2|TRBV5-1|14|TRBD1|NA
TGCGCCAGCAGCTTGACGACAGGGGGCTATGGCTACACCTTC
CASSLTTGGYGYTF
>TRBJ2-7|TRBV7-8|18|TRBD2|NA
TGTGCCAGCAGCTTAAGGGAACACTTTAGCGGGAGACGGAGAGAGCAGTACTTC
CASSLREHFSGRRREQYF
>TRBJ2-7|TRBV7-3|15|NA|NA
TGTGCCAGCAGCTTAACCCCAGGGCCGCGCTACGAGCAGTACTTC
CASSLTPGPRYEQYF
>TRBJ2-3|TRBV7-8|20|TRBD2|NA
TGTGCCAGCAGCTTCGGTCCCTCCGGGACTAGCGGGAGTTGGACAGATACGCAGTATTTT
CASSFGPSGTSGSWTDTQYF
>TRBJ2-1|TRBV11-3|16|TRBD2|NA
TGTGCCAGCAGCTTAGAGACTAGCGGGAGGACCCATGAGCAGTTCTTC
CASSLETSGRTHEQFF
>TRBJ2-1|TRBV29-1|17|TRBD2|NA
TGCAGCGTTGAAAATCGGACTAGCGGGACCGCTCCGAATGAGCAGTTCTTC
CSVENRTSGTAPNEQFF
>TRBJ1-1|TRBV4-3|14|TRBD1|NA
TGCGCCAGCAGCTCACGGACAGGGGATCGTGAAGCTTTCTTT
CASSSRTGDREAFF
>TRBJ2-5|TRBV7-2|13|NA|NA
TGTGCCAGCAGCAAAGAGACAGGAGGGACCCAGTACTTC
CASSKETGGTQYF
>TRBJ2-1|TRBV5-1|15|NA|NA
TGCGCCAGCAGCCTGACATTAAGCTCCTACAATGAGCAGTTCTTC
CASSLTLSSYNEQFF
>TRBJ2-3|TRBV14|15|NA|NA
TGTGCCAGCAGACCGGCCGGGGAACCCACAGATACGCAGTATTTT
CASRPAGEPTDTQYF
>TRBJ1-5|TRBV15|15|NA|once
TGTGCCACCAGCAGAGGAGAGGGCCTAGATCAGCCCCAGCATTTT
CATSRGEGLDQPQHF
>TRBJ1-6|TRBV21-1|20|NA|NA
TGTGCCAGCTGGGGGAAACGGGACATTCCGCTGGCCGGCTATAATTCACCCCTCCACTTT
CASWGKRDIPLAGYNSPLHF
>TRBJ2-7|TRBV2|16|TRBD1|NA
TGTGCCAGCAGGCCCGGGACAGGAGTCCTAACCTACGAGCAGTACTTC
CASRPGTGVLTYEQYF
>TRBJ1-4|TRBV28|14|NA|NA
TGTGCCAGCAGCCTCAGGGGCGGGAGCGAAAAACTGTTTTTT
CASSLRGGSEKLFF
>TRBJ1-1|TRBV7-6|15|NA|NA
TGTGCCAGCAGCTTAGCCCGGTCCATGAACACTGAAGCTTTCTTT
CASSLARSMNTEAFF
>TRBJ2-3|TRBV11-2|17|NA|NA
TGTGCCAGCAGCTCCATACCCGGAGCGAGGTTTACAGATACGCAGTATTTT
CASSSIPGARFTDTQYF
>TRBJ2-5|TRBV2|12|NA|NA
TGTGCCAGCAGTGAAGTAGTCGAGACCCAGTACTTC
CASSEVVETQYF
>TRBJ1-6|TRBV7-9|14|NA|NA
TGTGCCAGCAGCTTAGTCCGAGTCGGTTCACCCCTCCACTTT
CASSLVRVGSPLHF